Following are 25 T cell receptor beta chains from one sample sequenced in a study of shared clonotypes between healthy human individuals (dated by TCRdb to 2018 to 2020). Library prep was done by the immunoSEQ multiplex PCR assay. TCRdb retrieved this table from immuneACCESS and kept in-frame rearrangements only. Not all clones are present; in checked studies, unresolved V genes account for under half, and no reason is known for the remainder. This sample lists hundreds of thousands of clones; about 95% were detected once. The top ten clonotypes cover approximately 0.06% of the sample. Input material: naive CD4+ T cells sorted from blood. In light of the paper, this sample's cell subset or site label describes: CD45RA+ positively selected. Every receptor here comes from a woman aged 30 to 39 in good health.

The J gene is TRBJ1-2, the V gene TRBV10-2; no clear D gene. This CDR3 is 13 amino acids long. Germline CDR1 WSHSY, CDR2 SAAADI. With 2 bases removed from V and 1 base from J, the gap between germline ends came to 5 bases. The CDR3 DNA sequence: TGCGCCAGCAGTGAGCAGATTAACTATGGCTACACCTTC. This codes for CASSEQINYGYTF.

This chain connects TRBV5-6 to TRBJ2-7; 13 bases are shared with TRBD2. Germline trimming cut 4 bases from V and 3 bases from J; bases unmatched to any gene: 4. CDR3 length equals 15 residues. Germline lookup yields CDR1 SGHDT and CDR2 YYEEEE. The CDR3 region is CASSQGLAGSYEQYF. As DNA, the CDR3 is TGTGCCAGCAGCCAGGGACTAGCGGGGAGCTACGAGCAGTACTTC.

This sequence joins TRBV2 and TRBJ2-5, with TRBD1 matching 9 bases. The germline CDR1 and CDR2 sequences are SNHLY and FYNNEI. This CDR3 contains 12 residues. The J segment lost 11 bases and the V segment lost 6 bases, leaving 7 bases of the junction unmatched. In DNA form, the CDR3 reads TGTGCCAGCAGACAGGGGGCTGGAGAGCAGTACTTC. Its protein is CASRQGAGEQYF.

This clone came up once. The J gene is TRBJ1-4, the V gene TRBV27, with D perhaps TRBD1 (6 bases). Germline assignment: CDR1 MNHEY and CDR2 SMNVEV (reference sequence). CDR3 length equals 14 residues. Trimming shortened V by 4 bases and J by 3 bases, and 9 bases separated the two germline ends. The CDR3 DNA reads TGTGCCAGCAGTTCGACAGGCCCTAATGAAAAACTGTTTTTT. This sequence encodes CASSSTGPNEKLFF. Full variable domain (rest looked up from reference TRBV27 and TRBJ1-4): EAQVTQNPRYLITVTGKKLTVTCSQNMNHEYMSWYRQDPGLGLRQIYYSMNVEVTDKGDVPEGYKVSRKEKRNFPLILESPSPNQTSLYFCASSSTGPNEKLFFGSGTQLSVL.

The gene calls are TRBV5-1 and TRBJ2-7; TRBD2 matches 7 bases. The germline CDR1 and CDR2 sequences are SGHRS and YFSETQ. The trim removed 5 bases at V and 0 bases at J, leaving 8 bases unmatched. This CDR3 contains 15 residues. Here the CDR3 DNA reads TGCGCCAGCAGTCGCCTCCCTAGCGGCTCCTACGAGCAGTACTTC. Translation gives CASSRLPSGSYEQYF. Drawing the rest from reference TRBV5-1 and TRBJ2-7, the complete variable domain is KAGVTQTPRYLIKTRGQQVTLSCSPISGHRSVSWYQQTPGQGLQFLFEYFSETQRNKGNFPGRFSGRQFSNSRSEMNVSTLELGDSALYLCASSRLPSGSYEQYFGPGTRLTVT.

The chain carries TRBV6-1 and TRBJ1-2; D remains unclear. Germline V gene sequence: CDR1 MNHNS, CDR2 SASEGT. CDR3 length equals 17 residues. V lost 0 bases and J lost 6, with 20 bases in between. This CDR3 reads CASSEAKEKRRKNGYTF. Written as DNA, the CDR3 is TGTGCCAGCAGTGAAGCGAAGGAAAAGAGGCGAAAAAATGGCTACACCTTC.

The rearrangement links TRBV7-2 to TRBJ2-5, with a possible D match to TRBD1 (6 bases). Trimming cost V 1 base and J 4 bases, with 10 bases left between them. Germline V lookup: CDR1 SGHTA, CDR2 FQGNSA. CDR3 length: 14 residues. CDR3 DNA: TGTGCCAGCAGCTTAGTTTTCAGGGGAGAGACCCAGTACTTC. Its protein is CASSLVFRGETQYF. The whole variable domain, remainder taken from reference TRBV7-2 and TRBJ2-5, is GAGVSQSPSNKVTEKGKDVELRCDPISGHTALYWYRQSLGQGLEFLIYFQGNSAPDKSGLPSDRFSAERTGGSVSTLTIQRTQQEDSAVYLCASSLVFRGETQYFGPGTRLLVL.

This chain connects TRBV6-6 to TRBJ1-2, with D unresolved. The CDR3 extends over 12 amino acids. The V end lost 7 bases, the J end lost 6 bases, and 12 bases lay between the germline ends. Germline lookup yields CDR1 MNHNY and CDR2 SVGAGI (reference sequence). The chain's CDR3 is CASTSGGNGYTF. The CDR3 region has the DNA TGTGCCAGCACCTCAGGAGGGAATGGCTACACCTTC.

The chain has TRBV5-8 and TRBJ2-3; D is undetermined. V lost 7 bases and J lost 10, with 16 bases in between. The CDR3 covers 12 residues. Looked up from germline, CDR1 is SGHTS and CDR2 is YDEGEE. CDR3 residues: CASVRRFGPQYF. In nucleotides, the CDR3 is TGTGCCAGCGTACGGCGGTTCGGTCCGCAGTATTTT.

V usage is TRBV5-1 and J usage is TRBJ2-1; D perhaps matches TRBD1 (6 bases). V was pared by 2 bases and J by 10 bases, with 16 bases between. Germline-derived CDR1 and CDR2 are SGHRS and YFSETQ. This CDR3 has 14 amino acids. For the CDR3, the DNA is TGCGCCAGCAGCTTTGTCAGGGGAAGGGACGAGCAGTTCTTC. Translating gives CASSFVRGRDEQFF.

The chain combines TRBV11-2 with TRBJ2-5; D possibly corresponds to TRBD1 (6 bases). The DNA end lines up better with TRBJ2-7; the J call may be wrong. Germline V gene lookup returns CDR1 SGHAT and CDR2 FQNNGV. The CDR3 is 16 amino acids. CDR3 DNA sequence: TGTGCCAGCAGCGTCAGACAGGTGTCAGACGCCTACGAGCAGTACTTC. Translated: CASSVRQVSDAYEQYF.

This chain connects TRBV4-1 to TRBJ2-7; tentatively, D is TRBD1 or TRBD2 (5 bases each). With 0 bases removed from V and 5 bases from J, the gap between germline ends came to 26 bases. The CDR3 has 19 amino acids. From germline, CDR1 is MGHRA and CDR2 YSYEKL. The CDR3 sequence: CASSQDLLSSGPLRHEQYF. Written as DNA, the CDR3 is TGCGCCAGCAGCCAAGACTTATTGTCCTCGGGACCCCTACGCCACGAGCAGTACTTC.

The chain has TRBV10-1 and TRBJ2-3; perhaps TRBD2 as D (5 bases). The CDR3 sequence is 16 residues long. The germline gives CDR1 WNHNN, CDR2 SYGVQD (reference sequence). V was clipped by 3 bases and J by 0 bases, with 13 bases between them. CDR3 sequence (DNA): TGCGCCAGCAGTGATGGGAACGGGAAGAGCACAGATACGCAGTATTTT. It yields the protein CASSDGNGKSTDTQYF.

CDR3 amino acids: CASRVTGKAGNTIYF. The CDR3 coding sequence is TGTGCCAGTAGAGTAACAGGGAAAGCTGGAAACACCATATATTTT. J is TRBJ1-3 and V is TRBV19; a weak D match, TRBD1 (6 bases). The CDR3 is 15 amino acids. Trimming cost V 6 bases and J 2 bases, with 14 bases left between them. Per the germline V gene, CDR1 is LNHDA and CDR2 is SQIVND (reference sequence).

This chain joins TRBV4-1 and TRBJ1-4, with TRBD1 as a possible D gene (6 bases). CDR3 size: 15 residues. V was shortened by 2 bases and J by 8 bases, with 15 bases between the two germline ends. Germline V gene sequence: CDR1 MGHRA, CDR2 YSYEKL. In DNA, the CDR3 is TGCGCCAGCAGCCAAATCAAACAGGGTGGGGAAAAACTGTTTTTT. Translating it yields CASSQIKQGGEKLFF.

The chain uses TRBV4-2 and TRBJ1-2, with 10 positions matching TRBD1. V shed 4 bases, J shed 7 bases, and the junction held 12 bases outside the gene matches. CDR1 and CDR2 from the germline V gene are LGHNA and YNFKEQ. The CDR3 is made up of 16 amino acids. This CDR3 is CASSPGQGQGNGGYTF. The CDR3, as DNA: TGTGCCAGCAGCCCCGGGCAGGGACAGGGGAATGGTGGCTACACCTTC.

J is TRBJ2-3 and V is TRBV5-4, with D maybe TRBD1 (5 bases). The CDR3 runs to 13 residues. CDR1 SGHNT and CDR2 YYREEE come from the germline V gene (reference sequence). With 5 bases removed from V and 6 bases from J, the gap between germline ends came to 13 bases. DNA for the CDR3: TGTGCCAGCAGGGTGACAGCGTCCGATACGCAGTATTTT. Translated, it gives CASRVTASDTQYF.

The chain couples TRBV18 to TRBJ2-2; 11 bases fit TRBD2. CDR3 length: 16 residues. Germline loops: CDR1 KGHSH, CDR2 LQKENI. V was pared by 2 bases and J by 3 bases, with 2 bases of the junction left unmatched. CDR3 in amino acids: CASSPLLAGDTGELFF. The CDR3 region has the DNA TGTGCCAGCTCACCATTACTAGCGGGGGACACCGGGGAGCTGTTTTTT.

The chain is built from TRBV7-8 and TRBJ2-7, with 7 bases matching TRBD2. The CDR3 contains 13 residues. V gave up 3 bases and J gave up 7 bases; unmatched junction bases: 6. Germline CDR1 and CDR2: SGHVS and FQNEAQ. CDR3: CASSFLPRGEQYF. DNA for the CDR3: TGTGCCAGCAGCTTTTTGCCGCGGGGGGAGCAGTACTTC.

The rearrangement joins TRBV7-7 to TRBJ2-7, with 14 bases matching TRBD2. The CDR3 has 15 amino acids. From germline, CDR1 is SSHAT and CDR2 FNYEAQ (reference sequence). J lost 5 bases, V lost 4 bases, and 4 bases had no gene match. CDR3: CASSSGLAGAHEQYF. The DNA of the CDR3 is TGTGCCAGCAGCTCGGGACTAGCGGGAGCCCACGAGCAGTACTTC.

The V call is TRBV10-1, the J call TRBJ1-1; unclear D gene. Germline V CDR1 and CDR2: WNHNN, SYGVQD (reference sequence). Trimming cost V 2 bases and J 2 bases, with 9 bases left between them. The CDR3 has 14 amino acids. This CDR3 is CASSEGLKNTEAFF. For the CDR3, the DNA is TGCGCCAGCAGTGAGGGGCTGAAAAACACTGAAGCTTTCTTT.

The V gene is TRBV12-2, the J gene TRBJ2-3; the table's TRBD1 call for D was not verified on the DNA. TRBV12-2 is a pseudogene locus. The CDR3 covers 18 residues. DNA for the CDR3: TGTGCAAGTCGCTTAGCGGTGCCTTCGAACAGGAAAGCAGATACGCAGTATTTT. Translated: CASRLAVPSNRKADTQYF.

The chain combines TRBV19 with TRBJ1-5; D ambiguous. Trimming cost V 0 bases and J 6 bases, with 12 bases left between them. Per the germline V gene, CDR1 is LNHDA and CDR2 is SQIVND (reference sequence). The CDR3 contains 15 residues. The CDR3 here is CASSIDQRGSQPQHF. The DNA for the CDR3 is TGTGCCAGTAGTATAGATCAGAGAGGAAGTCAGCCCCAGCATTTT.

V and J are TRBV18 and TRBJ2-2; 10 positions match TRBD2. The CDR3 has 18 residues. V shed 3 bases, J shed 6 bases, and the junction held 13 bases outside the gene matches. The germline CDR1 and CDR2 sequences are KGHSH and LQKENI. As DNA, the CDR3 is TGTGCCAGCTCACCGGGGGCTAGCGGGAGAAAATGGCCCGGGGAGCTGTTTTTT. Its protein product is CASSPGASGRKWPGELFF.

The rearrangement uses TRBV19 and TRBJ2-4; the D gene is possibly TRBD1 (6 bases). Trimming pared 2 bases from V and 2 bases from J, leaving 13 bases between. Per the germline V gene, CDR1 is LNHDA and CDR2 is SQIVND (reference sequence). This CDR3 comprises 16 residues. CDR3 amino acids: CASSISAGTPKNIQYF. The CDR3 bases are TGTGCCAGTAGTATATCGGCCGGGACACCCAAAAACATTCAGTACTTC.